The 24 T cell receptor beta chains below were found in one sample sequenced in a study of low-dose radiotherapy and immunotherapy resistance in tumors. The time point was: after trial treatment. The treatment here: LDRT plus nivolumab, ipilimumab, low-dose cyclophosphamide and aspirin (RACIN trial). First-strand cDNA relied on TRAV- and TRBV-specific primers spanning alpha and beta chains. It was with a constant-region primer and a V-primer adapter that TCRs were amplified over about 20 PCR cycles. One entry per CDR3 protein results from TCRdb running MiXCR on the reads. Of more than 90,000 distinct CDR3 sequences listed, less than 25% are singletons. Specimen: PBMCs, collected after low-dose radiotherapy plus immunotherapy. The receptors derive from a male donor with prostate cancer.

Regarding this clonotype: Compared with germline, one end of the junction differs, possibly owing to a read error. The gene calls are TRBV23-1 and TRBJ1-3; D is ambiguous. TRBV23-1 is flagged as an ORF with uncertain function. The CDR3 is made up of 16 amino acids. The CDR3 DNA sequence: TGCGCCAGCAGTCAAGGGTCGTCGGGCCGCAGAAACTCCATATATTTT. Amino acids: CASSQGSSGRRNSIYF.

The chain uses TRBV11-3 and TRBJ2-3; 12 bases are shared with TRBD2. J gave up 6 bases and V 5 bases, and 9 bases lay outside the gene matches. The V gene's germline CDR1 is SGHNT and CDR2 YENEEA. The CDR3 is made up of 16 amino acids. The chain's CDR3 is CASSRASSGGGDTQYF. In DNA form, the CDR3 reads TGTGCCAGCAGCCGCGCGTCTAGCGGGGGGGGCGATACGCAGTATTTT.

The DNA of the CDR3 is TGTGCCAGCAGACGACAGGGCGGCGGGGGGCTCAACACTGAAGCTTTCTTT. Protein: CASRRQGGGGLNTEAFF. V usage is TRBV6-5 and J usage is TRBJ1-1, with 7 bases that match TRBD1. The CDR3 is 17 residues long. CDR1 MNHEY and CDR2 SVGAGI come from the germline V gene. The V and J ends lost 6 bases and 2 bases, in that order; junction bases with no gene match: 15.

This clonotype was recorded at least ten times. The V and J genes are TRBV12-5 and TRBJ2-5, with unresolved D. The germline gives CDR1 LGHNT, CDR2 FRNRAP. V was trimmed by 1 base and J by 5 bases, leaving 8 bases between them. This CDR3 is 13 amino acids long. The CDR3 region is CASGLAVTETQYF. Here the CDR3 DNA reads TGTGCTAGTGGTTTGGCTGTTACCGAGACCCAGTACTTC.

This clonotype has ten or more counts. The rearrangement uses TRBV2 and TRBJ1-6, with D possibly being TRBD1 (6 bases). Per germline, CDR1 SNHLY and CDR2 FYNNEI. With 9 bases removed from V and 7 bases from J, the gap between germline ends came to 13 bases. The CDR3 loop spans 13 amino acids. CDR3 nucleotide sequence: TGTGCCAGTCCGCAGGGGCCGAATTCACCCCTCCACTTT. Encoded protein: CASPQGPNSPLHF.

This clonotype was counted many times. One end of the junction varies from germline; a read error may be responsible. The chain has TRBV5-1 and TRBJ2-1; no clear D gene. Per germline, CDR1 SGHRS and CDR2 YFSETQ. This CDR3 has 14 residues. The CDR3 loop reads CASSLEAIYNEQFF. The CDR3 nucleotides read TGTGCCAGCAGCTTGGAAGCTATCTACAATGAGCAGTTCTTC. The full variable domain, with the rest looked up from reference TRBV5-1 and TRBJ2-1, is KAGVTQTPRYLIKTRGQQVTLSCSPISGHRSVSWYQQTPGQGLQFLFEYFSETQRNKGNFPGRFSGRQFSNSRSEMNVSTLELGDSALYLCASSLEAIYNEQFFGPGTRLTVL.

This clonotype was seen at least ten times. The V call is TRBV7-8, the J call TRBJ1-5; 12 bases agree with TRBD1. In germline, CDR1 is SGHVS, CDR2 FQNEAQ. This CDR3 is built from 18 residues. J was trimmed by 5 bases and V by 1 base; bases with no gene match: 9. CDR3 residues: CASSLEGQGAGGYQPQHF. The CDR3 bases are TGTGCCAGCAGCTTAGAGGGACAGGGGGCGGGGGGGTATCAGCCCCAGCATTTT.

This clonotype has at least ten counts. The gene calls are TRBV12-3 or TRBV12-4 and TRBJ1-2; D not resolved. The germline V and J ends were trimmed by 5 bases and 0 bases, with 16 bases remaining between them. The CDR3 consists of 16 residues. Written as DNA, the CDR3 is TGTGCCAGCAGTCCCACAAGGATCATTGCTAACTATGGCTACACCTTC. This encodes CASSPTRIIANYGYTF.

At least ten counts were recorded for this clonotype. This chain uses TRBV19 with TRBJ1-5; possible D gene TRBD1, 6 bases. V was clipped by 7 bases and J by 0 bases, with 16 bases between them. CDR1 and CDR2 (germline): LNHDA, SQIVND (reference sequence). The CDR3 runs 16 residues. CDR3 sequence: CASIFSGDYSNQPQHF. As DNA, the CDR3 is TGTGCCAGTATCTTTTCAGGGGACTATAGCAATCAGCCCCAGCATTTT. The whole variable domain, filled in from reference TRBV19 and TRBJ1-5, reads DGGITQSPKYLFRKEGQNVTLSCEQNLNHDAMYWYRQDPGQGLRLIYYSQIVNDFQKGDIAEGYSVSREKKESFPLTVTSAQKNPTAFYLCASIFSGDYSNQPQHFGDGTRLSIL.

Points on this clonotype: One base separates it from a far larger clone, so it is likely a read error. The chain uses TRBV5-6 and TRBJ2-1; D gene unclear. V lost 2 bases and J lost 10, with 13 bases in between. The CDR3 has 13 amino acids. Germline assignment: CDR1 SGHDT and CDR2 YYEEEE. CDR3 sequence reads: CASSFTGFNEQFF. CDR3 bases: TGTGCCAGCAGCTTTACTGGCTTCAACGAGCAGTTCTTC.

V is TRBV6-2 or TRBV6-3 and J is TRBJ2-5, with D perhaps TRBD1 or TRBD2 (5 bases each). The CDR3 runs 15 residues. The V gene's germline CDR1 is MNHEY and CDR2 SVGEGT. The V end was cut by 7 bases, the J end by 5 bases, with 20 bases between. The CDR3 region has the DNA TGTGCCAGCACCGCAGCCGGGACCAGCAGGGAGACCCAGTACTTC. Amino acids: CASTAAGTSRETQYF.

At least ten counts were recorded for this clonotype. The rearrangement links TRBV5-1 to TRBJ2-2; 9 nucleotides agree with TRBD1. V lost 4 bases to trimming and J lost 3 bases; unmatched junction nucleotides: 4. There are 15 residues in the CDR3. In germline, CDR1 is SGHRS, CDR2 YFSETQ. The CDR3 nucleotides are TGCGCCAGCAGCGCGGGACAGGGCGACACCGGGGAGCTGTTTTTT. This encodes CASSAGQGDTGELFF.

The sample holds many counts of this clonotype. The chain employs TRBV20-1 and TRBJ2-3, with 11 bases lining up with TRBD2. Per the germline V gene, CDR1 is DFQATT and CDR2 is SNEGSKA (reference sequence). The CDR3 is 13 amino acids. V shed 4 bases, J shed 5 bases, and the junction held 2 bases outside the gene matches. The CDR3 DNA follows: TGCAGTGCTACTAGCGGGGGGTTAGATACGCAGTATTTT. Translating gives CSATSGGLDTQYF.

This clonotype was picked up many times. The V and J genes are TRBV24-1 and TRBJ1-2, with no clear D. Germline assignment: CDR1 KGHDR and CDR2 SFDVKD. Between the trimmed V and J ends, which lost 4 bases and 7 bases, there was a span of 6 bases. CDR3 length equals 11 residues. In DNA form, the CDR3 reads TGTGCCACCAGTGACGGGCTTGGCTACACCTTC. This translates into CATSDGLGYTF.

Note on this clonotype: The likely explanation is a read error, given a far larger clone one base away. V usage is TRBV7-2 and J usage is TRBJ2-1; D perhaps matches TRBD2 (7 bases). CDR3 size: 14 residues. V was trimmed by 3 bases and J by 10 bases, leaving 16 bases between them. Germline-derived CDR1 and CDR2 are SGHTA and FQGNSA. CDR3 coding DNA: TGTGCCAGCAGCTTTGGGGGGGGCTCCTACGAGCAGTTCTTC. This sequence encodes CASSFGGGSYEQFF.

Ten or more counts support this clonotype. The rearrangement joins TRBV12-3 or TRBV12-4 to TRBJ2-3; 7 nucleotides align to TRBD2. The CDR3 contains 14 residues. The ends lost 4 bases at V and 6 bases at J; junction bases unmatched: 7. The CDR3 nucleotides read TGTGCCAGCAGTTCCAAGCGGGGATTTGATACGCAGTATTTT. Translated, it gives CASSSKRGFDTQYF.

This clonotype was seen a few times. A single base separates this from a much larger clone, so it may be a read error. This CDR3 reads CSVGARLGQPKETQYF. CDR3 sequence (DNA): TGCAGCGTTGGTGCTCGATTGGGACAGCCAAAAGAGACCCAGTACTTC. The rearrangement uses TRBV29-1 and TRBJ2-5; 7 bases fit TRBD1. The CDR3 loop spans 16 amino acids. After removal of 4 bases from V and 3 bases from J, the junction contained 14 bases not matched to a gene. CDR1 is SQVTM and CDR2 is ANQGSEA in the germline V gene.

This rearrangement joins TRBV4-3 to TRBJ2-4; D is perhaps TRBD1 or TRBD2 (6 bases each). V lost 0 bases, J lost 6 bases, and 18 bases lay in between. The CDR3 consists of 17 residues. CDR1 and CDR2 (germline): LGHNA, YSLEER. CDR3 in amino acids: CASSQDSTGGVRNIQYF. The CDR3 DNA is TGCGCCAGCAGCCAAGATTCGACAGGAGGGGTGAGAAACATTCAGTACTTC.

This clonotype was recorded at least ten times. This chain links TRBV7-2 with TRBJ1-1; possibly TRBD1 for D (6 bases). The V end was cut by 2 bases, the J end by 1 base, with 11 bases between. CDR1 is SGHTA, CDR2 FQGNSA, per germline. The CDR3 loop spans 15 amino acids. The CDR3: CASSLLGGGNTEAFF. CDR3 nucleotide sequence: TGTGCCAGCAGCTTATTAGGGGGGGGGAACACTGAAGCTTTCTTT.

There are many counts of this clonotype. The rearrangement links TRBV7-2 to TRBJ2-1; D assignment may be TRBD1 or TRBD2 (6 bases each). CDR3 length equals 15 residues. Germline V CDR1 and CDR2: SGHTA, FQGNSA. V lost 1 base and J lost 0, with 7 bases in between. The CDR3 DNA sequence: TGTGCCAGCAGCTTAGGGGGGGCCTCCTACAATGAGCAGTTCTTC. Translating it yields CASSLGGASYNEQFF.

In its sample, this clonotype was seen a few times. A much larger clone lies a single base off, so this may be a read error. The J gene is TRBJ2-2, the V gene TRBV29-1; D is uncertain. The CDR3 is 12 amino acids. CDR1 is SQVTM and CDR2 is ANQGSEA in the germline V gene. V lost 3 bases, J lost 5 bases, and 7 bases lay in between. The CDR3 nucleotides are TGCAGCGTTGACTGTCCAACCGGGGAGCTGTTTTTT. The encoded protein is CSVDCPTGELFF.

This rearrangement joins TRBV27 to TRBJ2-4; TRBD1 aligns across 8 bases. Per germline, CDR1 MNHEY and CDR2 SMNVEV (reference sequence). V lost 3 bases, J lost 7 bases, and 2 bases stayed unmatched. This CDR3 region has 13 residues. The CDR3 DNA sequence: TGTGCCAGCAGTTTTAACAGGGGGAACATTCAGTACTTC. This codes for CASSFNRGNIQYF.

This clonotype appeared many times. CDR3 protein: CASNRGSAGVDTQYF. The CDR3 DNA reads as TGTGCCAGCAACCGAGGGTCCGCAGGAGTAGATACGCAGTATTTT. The V and J genes are TRBV6-1 and TRBJ2-3; perhaps TRBD2 as D (5 bases). Trimming stripped 7 bases from V and 5 bases from J, with 19 bases between. CDR3 size: 15 residues. Germline values: CDR1 MNHNS, CDR2 SASEGT.

Worth noting for this clonotype: This likely reflects a read error, since a far larger clone is one base away. The V call is TRBV7-3, the J call TRBJ2-1; 12 bases match TRBD2. Germline V CDR1 and CDR2: SGHTA, FQGTGA. This CDR3 spans 14 amino acids. The V and J ends lost 5 bases and 6 bases, in that order; junction bases with no gene match: 2. This chain's CDR3 is CASSTGLAGNEQFF. CDR3 DNA sequence: TGTGCCAGCAGCACGGGACTAGCGGGCAATGAGCAGTTCTTC.